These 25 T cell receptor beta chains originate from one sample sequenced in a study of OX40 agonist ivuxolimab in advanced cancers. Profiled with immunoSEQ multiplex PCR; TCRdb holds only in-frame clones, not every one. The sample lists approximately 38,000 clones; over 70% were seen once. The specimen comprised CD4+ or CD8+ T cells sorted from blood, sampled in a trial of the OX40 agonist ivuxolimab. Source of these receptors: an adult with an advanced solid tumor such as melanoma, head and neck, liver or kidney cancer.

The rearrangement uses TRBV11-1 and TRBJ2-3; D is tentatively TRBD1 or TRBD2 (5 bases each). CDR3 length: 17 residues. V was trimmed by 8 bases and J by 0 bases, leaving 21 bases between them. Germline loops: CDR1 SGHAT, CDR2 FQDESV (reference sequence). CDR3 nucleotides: TGTGCCAGCCAGCAGCCCAGGGAAGCGGCTAGCACAGATACGCAGTATTTT. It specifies CASQQPREAASTDTQYF.

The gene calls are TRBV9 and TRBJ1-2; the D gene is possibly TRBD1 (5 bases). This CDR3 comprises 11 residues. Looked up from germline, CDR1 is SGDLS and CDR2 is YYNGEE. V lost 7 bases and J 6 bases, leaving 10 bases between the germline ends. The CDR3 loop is CASGGVNGYTF. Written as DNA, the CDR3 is TGTGCCAGCGGAGGGGTAAATGGCTACACCTTC. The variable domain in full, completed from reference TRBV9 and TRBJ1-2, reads DSGVTQTPKHLITATGQRVTLRCSPRSGDLSVYWYQQSLDQGLQFLIQYYNGEERAKGNILERFSAQQFPDLHSELNLSSLELGDSALYFCASGGVNGYTFGSGTRLTVV.

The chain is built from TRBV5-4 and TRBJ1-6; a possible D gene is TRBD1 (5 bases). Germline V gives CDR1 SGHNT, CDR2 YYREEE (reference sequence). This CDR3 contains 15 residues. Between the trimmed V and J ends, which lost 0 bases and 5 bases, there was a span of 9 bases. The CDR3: CASSLGTPHNSPLHF. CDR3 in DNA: TGTGCCAGCAGCTTGGGGACACCACATAATTCACCCCTCCACTTT.

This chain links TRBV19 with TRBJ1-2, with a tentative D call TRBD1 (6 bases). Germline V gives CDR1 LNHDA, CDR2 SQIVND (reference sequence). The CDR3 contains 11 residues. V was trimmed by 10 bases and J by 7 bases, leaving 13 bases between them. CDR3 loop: CATMQGSGYTF. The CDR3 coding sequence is TGTGCCACCATGCAGGGGTCTGGCTACACCTTC.

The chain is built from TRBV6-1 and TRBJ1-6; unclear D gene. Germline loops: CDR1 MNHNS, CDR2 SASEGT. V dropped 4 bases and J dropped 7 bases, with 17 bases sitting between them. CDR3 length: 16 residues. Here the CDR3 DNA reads TGTGCCAGCAGTGCCAGGACTGCTGCGACCAATTCACCCCTCCACTTT. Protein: CASSARTAATNSPLHF.

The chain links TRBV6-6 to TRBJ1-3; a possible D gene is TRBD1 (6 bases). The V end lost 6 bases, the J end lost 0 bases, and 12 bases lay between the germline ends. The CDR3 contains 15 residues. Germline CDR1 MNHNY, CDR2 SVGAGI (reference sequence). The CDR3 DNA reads TGTGCCAGCAGGGAAACAGGGACCTCTGGAAACACCATATATTTT. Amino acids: CASRETGTSGNTIYF.

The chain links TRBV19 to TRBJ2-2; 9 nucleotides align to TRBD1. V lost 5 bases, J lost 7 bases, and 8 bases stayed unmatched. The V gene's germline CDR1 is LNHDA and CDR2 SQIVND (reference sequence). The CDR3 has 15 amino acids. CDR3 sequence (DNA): TGTGCCAGTAGTCGGGGACAGGGATATGGCGGGGAGCTGTTTTTT. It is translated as CASSRGQGYGGELFF.

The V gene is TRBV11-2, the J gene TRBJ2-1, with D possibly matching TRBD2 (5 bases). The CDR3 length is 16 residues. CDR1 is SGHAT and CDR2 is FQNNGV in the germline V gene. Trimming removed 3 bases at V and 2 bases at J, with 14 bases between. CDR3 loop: CASSFFGGDTYNEQFF. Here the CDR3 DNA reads TGTGCCAGCAGCTTTTTCGGAGGAGATACCTACAATGAGCAGTTCTTC.

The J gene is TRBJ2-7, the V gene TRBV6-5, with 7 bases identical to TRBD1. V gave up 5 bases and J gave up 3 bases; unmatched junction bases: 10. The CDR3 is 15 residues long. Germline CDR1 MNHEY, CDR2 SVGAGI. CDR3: CASSPSTGDIYEQYF. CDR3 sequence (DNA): TGTGCCAGCAGTCCCTCCACAGGGGACATCTACGAGCAGTACTTC.

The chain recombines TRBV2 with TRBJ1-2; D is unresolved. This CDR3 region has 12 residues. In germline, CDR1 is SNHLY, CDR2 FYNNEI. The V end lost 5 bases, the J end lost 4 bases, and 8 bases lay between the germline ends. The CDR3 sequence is CASSSAGYGYTF. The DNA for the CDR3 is TGTGCCAGCAGTTCGGCAGGCTATGGCTACACCTTC.

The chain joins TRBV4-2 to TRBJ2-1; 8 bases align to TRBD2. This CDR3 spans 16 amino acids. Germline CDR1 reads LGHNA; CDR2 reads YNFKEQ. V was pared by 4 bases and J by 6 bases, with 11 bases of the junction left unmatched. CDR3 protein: CASSRPFGGASNEQFF. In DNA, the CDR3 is TGTGCCAGCAGCCGCCCGTTCGGGGGGGCGAGCAATGAGCAGTTCTTC.

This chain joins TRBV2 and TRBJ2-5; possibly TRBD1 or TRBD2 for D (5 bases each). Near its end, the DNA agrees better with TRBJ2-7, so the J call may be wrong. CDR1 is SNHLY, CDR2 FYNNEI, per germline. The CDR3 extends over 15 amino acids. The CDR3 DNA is TGTGCCAGCAGGCTTGGGGCTAGCTCTTCCTACGAGCAGTACTTC. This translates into CASRLGASSSYEQYF.

The CDR3 DNA follows: TGCAGCGTTGAGTTCGGAACTAGCGGGGGGAATGAGCAGTTCTTC. Its protein product is CSVEFGTSGGNEQFF. The rearrangement uses TRBV29-1 and TRBJ2-1; 12 bases fit TRBD2. The J segment lost 7 bases and the V segment lost 3 bases, leaving 7 bases of the junction unmatched. The germline gives CDR1 SQVTM, CDR2 ANQGSEA. This CDR3 is 15 amino acids long.

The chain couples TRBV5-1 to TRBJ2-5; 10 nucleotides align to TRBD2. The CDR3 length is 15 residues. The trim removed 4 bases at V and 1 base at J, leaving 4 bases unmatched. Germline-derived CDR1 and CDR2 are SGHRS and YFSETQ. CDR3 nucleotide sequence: TGCGCCAGCAGCAACGGACTAGCGGTCCAAGAGACCCAGTACTTC. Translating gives CASSNGLAVQETQYF.

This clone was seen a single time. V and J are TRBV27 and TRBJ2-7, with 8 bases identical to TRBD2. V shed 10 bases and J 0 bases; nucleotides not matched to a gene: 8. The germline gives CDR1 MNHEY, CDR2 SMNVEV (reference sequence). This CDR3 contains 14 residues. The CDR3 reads CAIPPGLASYEQYF. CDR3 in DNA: TGTGCCATCCCTCCCGGACTAGCCTCCTACGAGCAGTACTTC.

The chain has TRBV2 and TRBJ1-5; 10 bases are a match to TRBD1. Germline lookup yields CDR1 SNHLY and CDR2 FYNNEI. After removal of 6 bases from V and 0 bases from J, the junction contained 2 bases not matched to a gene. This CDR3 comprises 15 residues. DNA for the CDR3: TGTGCCAGCAGGGACAGGGGGTATAGCAATCAGCCCCAGCATTTT. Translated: CASRDRGYSNQPQHF.

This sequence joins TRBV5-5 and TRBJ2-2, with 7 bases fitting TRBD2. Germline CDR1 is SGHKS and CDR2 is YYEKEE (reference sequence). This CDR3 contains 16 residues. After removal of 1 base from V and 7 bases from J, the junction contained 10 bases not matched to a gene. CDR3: CASSLIAGVYFGELFF. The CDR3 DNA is TGTGCCAGCAGCTTGATCGCGGGAGTATACTTCGGGGAGCTGTTTTTT. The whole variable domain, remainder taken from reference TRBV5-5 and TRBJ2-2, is DAGVTQSPTHLIKTRGQQVTLRCSPISGHKSVSWYQQVLGQGPQFIFQYYEKEERGRGNFPDRFSARQFPNYSSELNVNALLLGDSALYLCASSLIAGVYFGELFFGEGSRLTVL.

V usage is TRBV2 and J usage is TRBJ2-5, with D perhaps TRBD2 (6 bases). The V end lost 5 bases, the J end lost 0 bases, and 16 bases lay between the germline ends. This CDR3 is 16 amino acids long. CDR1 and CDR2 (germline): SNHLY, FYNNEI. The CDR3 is CASSPLEGQHQETQYF. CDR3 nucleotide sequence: TGTGCCAGCAGTCCACTGGAGGGCCAGCACCAAGAGACCCAGTACTTC. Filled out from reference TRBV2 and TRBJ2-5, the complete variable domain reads EPEVTQTPSHQVTQMGQEVILRCVPISNHLYFYWYRQILGQKVEFLVSFYNNEISEKSEIFDDQFSVERPDGSNFTLKIRSTKLEDSAMYFCASSPLEGQHQETQYFGPGTRLLVL.

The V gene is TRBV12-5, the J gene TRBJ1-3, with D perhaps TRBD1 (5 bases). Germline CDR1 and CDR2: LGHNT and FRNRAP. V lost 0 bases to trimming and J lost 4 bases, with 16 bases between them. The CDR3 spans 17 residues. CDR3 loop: CASGLVQGAVGGNTIYF. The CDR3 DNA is TGTGCTAGTGGTTTGGTACAAGGGGCTGTCGGCGGAAACACCATATATTTT. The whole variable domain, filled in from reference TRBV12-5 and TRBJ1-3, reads DARVTQTPRHKVTEMGQEVTMRCQPILGHNTVFWYRQTMMQGLELLAYFRNRAPLDDSGMPKDRFSAEMPDATLATLKIQPSEPRDSAVYFCASGLVQGAVGGNTIYFGEGSWLTVV.

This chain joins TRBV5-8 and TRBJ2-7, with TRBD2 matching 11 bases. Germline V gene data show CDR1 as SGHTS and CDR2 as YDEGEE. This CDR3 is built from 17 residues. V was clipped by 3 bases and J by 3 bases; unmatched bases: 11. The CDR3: CASSWTASGRSNYEQYF. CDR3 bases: TGTGCCAGCAGCTGGACCGCTAGCGGGAGGTCCAACTACGAGCAGTACTTC.

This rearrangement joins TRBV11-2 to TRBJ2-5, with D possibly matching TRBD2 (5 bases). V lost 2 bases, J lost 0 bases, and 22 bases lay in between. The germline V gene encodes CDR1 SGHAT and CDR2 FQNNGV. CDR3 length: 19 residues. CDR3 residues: CASSLSRTPGGGYQETQYF. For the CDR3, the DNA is TGTGCCAGCAGCTTATCCCGGACTCCCGGTGGAGGTTACCAAGAGACCCAGTACTTC.

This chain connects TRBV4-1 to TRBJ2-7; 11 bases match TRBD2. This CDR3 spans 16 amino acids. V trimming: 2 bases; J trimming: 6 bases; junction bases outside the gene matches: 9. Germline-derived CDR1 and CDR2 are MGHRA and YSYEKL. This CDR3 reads CASSQKTSGGIGEQYF. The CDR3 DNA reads TGCGCCAGCAGCCAAAAAACTAGCGGGGGTATTGGCGAGCAGTACTTC.

The CDR3 DNA reads TGTGCCAGCAGTGAAAAACTAGCGGGAGTCCACATTCAGTACTTC. Amino acid sequence: CASSEKLAGVHIQYF. This sequence joins TRBV6-1 and TRBJ2-4; 11 nucleotides agree with TRBD2. Germline V gives CDR1 MNHNS, CDR2 SASEGT. The CDR3 contains 15 residues. After removal of 2 bases from V and 8 bases from J, the junction contained 5 bases not matched to a gene.

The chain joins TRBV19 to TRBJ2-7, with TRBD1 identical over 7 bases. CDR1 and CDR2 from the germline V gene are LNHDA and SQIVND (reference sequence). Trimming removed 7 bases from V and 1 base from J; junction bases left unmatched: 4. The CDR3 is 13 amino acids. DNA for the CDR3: TGTGCCAGTAACCCGACAGGGTCCTACGAGCAGTACTTC. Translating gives CASNPTGSYEQYF.

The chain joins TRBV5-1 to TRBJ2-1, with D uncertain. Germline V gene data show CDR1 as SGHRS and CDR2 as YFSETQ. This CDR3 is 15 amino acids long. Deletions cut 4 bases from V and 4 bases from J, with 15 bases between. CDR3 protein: CASSTGPNGYNEQFF. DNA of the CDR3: TGCGCCAGCAGCACCGGACCTAACGGGTACAATGAGCAGTTCTTC.